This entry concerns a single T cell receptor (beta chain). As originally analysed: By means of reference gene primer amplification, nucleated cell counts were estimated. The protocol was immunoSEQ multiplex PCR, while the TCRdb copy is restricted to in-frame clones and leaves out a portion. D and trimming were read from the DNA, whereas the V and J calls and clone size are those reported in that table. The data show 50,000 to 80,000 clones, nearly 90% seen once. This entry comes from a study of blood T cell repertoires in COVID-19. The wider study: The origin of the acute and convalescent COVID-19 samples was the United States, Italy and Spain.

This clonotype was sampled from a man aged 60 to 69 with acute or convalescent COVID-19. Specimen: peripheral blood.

CDR3 amino acids: CASDRGQTDTQYF. The CDR3 bases are TGCGCCAGCGACAGGGGGCAGACAGATACGCAGTATTTT. V and J are TRBV5-1 and TRBJ2-3; 10 bases map to TRBD1. V trimming: 7 bases; J trimming: 3 bases; junction bases outside the gene matches: 2. This CDR3 is 13 amino acids long. Germline V gives CDR1 SGHRS, CDR2 YFSETQ.